The 27 T cell receptor beta chains below come from one sample, sequenced in a study of cytomegalovirus exposure and HLA in healthy donors. The PCR had 60 Vbeta and 13 Jbeta primers. The table came from immunoSEQ multiplex PCR; TCRdb's copy has only in-frame clones and leaves some out. The sample has about 150,000 clones; less than 80% are singletons. Sequencing used PBMCs. Receptors were obtained from a female donor in good health and CMV-seropositive.

This chain links TRBV5-1 with TRBJ1-1, with a tentative D call TRBD1 (6 bases). Germline assignment: CDR1 SGHRS and CDR2 YFSETQ. There are 16 residues in the CDR3. The V and J ends lost 3 bases and 2 bases respectively, with 17 bases between them. This CDR3 reads CASSSMDGGRNTEAFF. DNA for the CDR3: TGCGCCAGCAGCTCCATGGACGGGGGGCGCAACACTGAAGCTTTCTTT.

V usage is TRBV27 and J usage is TRBJ2-1; 12 nucleotides line up with TRBD2. Germline lookup yields CDR1 MNHEY and CDR2 SMNVEV (reference sequence). The CDR3 covers 17 residues. With 3 bases clipped from V and 2 bases from J, the junction kept 5 bases outside the gene matches. The CDR3 spells CASSFGWTSGTYNEQFF. The CDR3 DNA sequence: TGTGCCAGCAGTTTCGGTTGGACTAGCGGGACCTACAATGAGCAGTTCTTC.

V gene TRBV6-5 combines with J gene TRBJ2-5; 7 positions agree with TRBD2. The J call could be wrong; TRBJ2-7 is a better fit for the DNA end. CDR3 length equals 15 residues. CDR1 and CDR2 from the germline V gene are MNHEY and SVGAGI. For the CDR3, the DNA is TGTGCCAGCAGTTACTCGGGCGGGAGTCCCTACGAGCAGTACTTC. It codes for CASSYSGGSPYEQYF.

This clone was counted only a few times. The chain combines TRBV11-2 with TRBJ2-7; D ambiguous. The CDR3 has 14 amino acids. V was cut by 6 bases and J by 0 bases, with 12 bases left in between. In germline, CDR1 is SGHAT, CDR2 FQNNGV. CDR3 DNA sequence: TGTGCCAGCAGAAGACTGACCAGCTCCTACGAGCAGTACTTC. Its protein is CASRRLTSSYEQYF.

This clone was recorded only once. This chain links TRBV6-6 with TRBJ1-2, with TRBD1 matching 7 bases. Germline V gene lookup returns CDR1 MNHNY and CDR2 SVGAGI (reference sequence). The V segment lost 6 bases and the J segment 9 bases; nucleotides outside the gene matches: 4. The CDR3 covers 11 residues. Here the CDR3 DNA reads TGTGCCAGCAGCTCGACAGGGAGCTACACCTTC. This sequence encodes CASSSTGSYTF.

This clone was counted a few times. The chain carries TRBV30 and TRBJ1-1; TRBD1 agrees at 7 bases. V was pared by 3 bases and J by 2 bases, with 9 bases of the junction left unmatched. Germline assignment: CDR1 GTSNPN and CDR2 SVGIG (reference sequence). The CDR3 loop spans 15 amino acids. The CDR3 spells CAWRKTGIVNTEAFF. The CDR3 DNA is TGTGCCTGGAGAAAGACAGGGATAGTAAACACTGAAGCTTTCTTT.

The gene calls are TRBV7-2 and TRBJ2-7, with TRBD2 as a possible D gene (5 bases). Trimming took off 3 bases at V and 1 base at J, with 10 bases between the two ends. Germline-derived CDR1 and CDR2 are SGHTA and FQGNSA. The CDR3 sequence is 14 residues long. CDR3 nucleotides: TGTGCCAGCAGCTTTTCGTCGGGATCCTACGAGCAGTACTTC. This gives the protein CASSFSSGSYEQYF.

The chain carries TRBV29-1 and TRBJ2-7, with TRBD2 identical over 12 bases. Germline loops: CDR1 SQVTM, CDR2 ANQGSEA. With 4 bases clipped from V and 3 bases from J, the junction kept 1 base outside the gene matches. CDR3 length: 13 residues. The CDR3 DNA follows: TGCAGCGTTGGGACTAGCGGGGTCTACGAGCAGTACTTC. It encodes CSVGTSGVYEQYF.

This chain joins TRBV18 and TRBJ2-3, with no clear D. Germline lookup yields CDR1 KGHSH and CDR2 LQKENI. With 3 bases removed from V and 11 bases from J, the gap between germline ends came to 12 bases. The CDR3 totals 12 residues. The CDR3 loop is CASSPVREMQYF. In DNA, the CDR3 is TGTGCCAGCTCACCCGTTAGAGAGATGCAGTATTTT.

V usage is TRBV19 and J usage is TRBJ2-1; TRBD2 matches 12 bases. CDR1 and CDR2 (germline): LNHDA, SQIVND (reference sequence). The CDR3 is 15 amino acids. V gave up 10 bases and J gave up 7 bases; unmatched junction bases: 11. In DNA form, the CDR3 reads TGTGCCACCACCCAACCCCTAGCGGGGGGGAATGAGCAGTTCTTC. It codes for CATTQPLAGGNEQFF.

The gene calls are TRBV2 and TRBJ1-1; possibly TRBD1 for D (6 bases). Germline V lookup: CDR1 SNHLY, CDR2 FYNNEI. The length of the CDR3 is 13 residues. Trimming pared 4 bases from V and 1 base from J, leaving 7 bases between. CDR3: CASSAQGNTEAFF. DNA of the CDR3: TGTGCCAGCAGTGCACAGGGGAACACTGAAGCTTTCTTT.

The chain links TRBV30 to TRBJ2-7; a weak D match, TRBD1 (6 bases). This CDR3 has 15 amino acids. V was cut by 1 base and J by 2 bases, with 15 bases left in between. Germline CDR1 is GTSNPN and CDR2 is SVGIG (reference sequence). The CDR3, as DNA: TGTGCCTGGAGTGGCCCACGGGACACCGCCTACGAGCAGTACTTC. Translation gives CAWSGPRDTAYEQYF. Drawing the rest from reference TRBV30 and TRBJ2-7, the complete variable domain is SQTIHQWPATLVQPVGSPLSLECTVEGTSNPNLYWYRQAAGRGLQLLFYSVGIGQISSEVPQNLSASRPQDRQFILSSKKLLLSDSGFYLCAWSGPRDTAYEQYFGPGTRLTVT.

CDR3 amino acids: CASSNRGLNEQFF. CDR3 bases: TGTGCCAGCAGTAACAGGGGCCTCAATGAGCAGTTCTTC. This chain links TRBV9 with TRBJ2-1, with TRBD1 identical over 7 bases. Trimming at V came to 5 bases and at J to 6 bases, leaving 5 bases not matched to a gene. The CDR3 has 13 amino acids. CDR1 and CDR2 (germline): SGDLS, YYNGEE.

The chain has TRBV7-2 and TRBJ2-7; 11 nucleotides agree with TRBD2. Germline trimming cut 5 bases from V and 5 bases from J; bases unmatched to any gene: 11. The CDR3 covers 16 residues. CDR1 and CDR2 from the germline V gene are SGHTA and FQGNSA. Written as DNA, the CDR3 is TGTGCCAGCAGCCTAACTAGCGGGAGCGCCGTTAACGAGCAGTACTTC. Its translation: CASSLTSGSAVNEQYF. The full variable domain, rest sourced from reference TRBV7-2 and TRBJ2-7, is GAGVSQSPSNKVTEKGKDVELRCDPISGHTALYWYRQSLGQGLEFLIYFQGNSAPDKSGLPSDRFSAERTGGSVSTLTIQRTQQEDSAVYLCASSLTSGSAVNEQYFGPGTRLTVT.

This clone was detected only a few times. Sequence at one end of the junction differs from germline and may be a read error. The identical CDR3 is also encoded by other nucleotide sequences in the sample. The chain recombines TRBV25-1 with TRBJ1-4; D gene uncertain. Germline V gene lookup returns CDR1 MGHDK and CDR2 SYGVNS. There are 13 residues in the CDR3. In DNA, the CDR3 is TGTGCCAGCAGTGAATATATCCGGGGTAAACTATTTTTT. Protein product: CASSEYIRGKLFF.

J is TRBJ2-7 and V is TRBV10-3; no firm D call. Germline values: CDR1 ENHRY, CDR2 SYGVKD. CDR3 length: 13 residues. Trimming took 6 bases from V and 6 from J, leaving 15 bases between them. The CDR3 nucleotides read TGTGCCATCAGACCAGACATTGGTGGCGAGCAGTACTTC. It codes for CAIRPDIGGEQYF.

The chain is built from TRBV29-1 and TRBJ2-1, with D possibly TRBD1 on 6 matching bases. Trimming removed 5 bases at V and 1 base at J, with 15 bases between. Germline V gene data show CDR1 as SQVTM and CDR2 as ANQGSEA. CDR3 length: 15 amino acids. The CDR3 loop reads CSVRILGASYNEQFF. CDR3 bases: TGCAGCGTTCGTATTCTGGGGGCGTCCTACAATGAGCAGTTCTTC.

V gene TRBV5-1 combines with J gene TRBJ2-7; tentatively, D is TRBD1 (6 bases). Germline V gene sequence: CDR1 SGHRS, CDR2 YFSETQ. This CDR3 is built from 16 residues. Trimming left V 0 bases short and J 4 bases short, with 17 bases between. CDR3 DNA sequence: TGCGCCAGCAGCTTGGATCCCGGGACATCGGAATACGAGCAGTACTTC. It specifies CASSLDPGTSEYEQYF.

This chain connects TRBV7-3 to TRBJ2-1, with a weak D call TRBD1 (8 bases). The CDR3 is 15 amino acids. CDR1 and CDR2 from the germline V gene are SGHTA and FQGTGA. Trimming took 5 bases from V and 4 from J, leaving 15 bases between them. DNA of the CDR3: TGTGCCAGCAGCCTTACAGGGGGGGGTTACAATGAGCAGTTCTTC. Its translation: CASSLTGGGYNEQFF.

The sample holds a few counts of this clone. Here the CDR3 DNA reads TGTGCCAGCAGCATCGACAGGTCGCCCGAGCAGTACTTC. This codes for CASSIDRSPEQYF. The chain couples TRBV11-2 to TRBJ2-7; a weak D match, TRBD1 (6 bases). The CDR3 length is 13 residues. Looked up from germline, CDR1 is SGHAT and CDR2 is FQNNGV. Trimming removed 5 bases at V and 6 bases at J, with 14 bases between. Full variable domain (missing parts from reference TRBV11-2 and TRBJ2-7): EAGVAQSPRYKIIEKRQSVAFWCNPISGHATLYWYQQILGQGPKLLIQFQNNGVVDDSQLPKDRFSAERLKGVDSTLKIQPAKLEDSAVYLCASSIDRSPEQYFGPGTRLTVT.

On this clone itself: The same CDR3 can be traced to other DNA sequences in this sample. This chain uses TRBV7-6 with TRBJ1-1; tentatively, D is TRBD1 (5 bases). The CDR3 runs to 13 residues. The germline V gene has CDR1 SGHVS and CDR2 FNYEAQ. V was cut by 1 base and J by 4 bases, with 7 bases left in between. The CDR3, as DNA: TGTGCCAGCAGCTTAGGGCAGGGCACTGAAGCTTTCTTT. It encodes CASSLGQGTEAFF.

The rearrangement uses TRBV9 and TRBJ2-3; 11 bases match TRBD2. V trimming: 3 bases; J trimming: 5 bases; junction bases outside the gene matches: 5. Germline loops: CDR1 SGDLS, CDR2 YYNGEE. The CDR3 has 15 residues. The CDR3 loop is CASSAHSGGGDTQYF. In DNA form, the CDR3 reads TGTGCCAGCAGCGCACATAGCGGGGGGGGAGATACGCAGTATTTT.

This clone was counted only a few times. The J gene is TRBJ1-1, the V gene TRBV6-5; TRBD1 is a possible D gene (6 bases). This CDR3 is built from 16 residues. Germline-derived CDR1 and CDR2 are MNHEY and SVGAGI. Trimming shortened V by 0 bases and J by 1 base, and 12 bases separated the two germline ends. The CDR3 protein is CASSYSGGATNTEAFF. The CDR3 nucleotides read TGTGCCAGCAGTTACTCAGGGGGGGCCACGAACACTGAAGCTTTCTTT.

In this sample, this clone turned up once. The chain recombines TRBV4-1 with TRBJ2-5; the match to TRBD2 covers 8 bases. Looked up from germline, CDR1 is MGHRA and CDR2 is YSYEKL. Trimming cost V 4 bases and J 7 bases; bases outside gene matches: 5. The CDR3 runs to 13 residues. The CDR3 loop reads CASSLRGGGTQYF. CDR3 DNA sequence: TGCGCCAGCAGCCTCCGGGGGGGAGGGACCCAGTACTTC.

The genes are TRBV25-1 and TRBJ2-7; D perhaps matches TRBD1 (6 bases). The CDR3 totals 13 residues. Germline-derived CDR1 and CDR2 are MGHDK and SYGVNS. V was clipped by 7 bases and J by 0 bases, with 10 bases between them. CDR3 residues: CASNRDNSYEQYF. In DNA form, the CDR3 reads TGTGCCAGCAATCGGGACAACTCCTACGAGCAGTACTTC.

The chain is built from TRBV28 and TRBJ1-1; TRBD1 aligns across 8 bases. J lost 6 bases, V lost 6 bases, and 3 bases had no gene match. Per germline, CDR1 MDHEN and CDR2 SYDVKM. This CDR3 contains 12 residues. The CDR3 DNA reads as TGTGCCAGCAGATCACAGGGGGCTGAAGCTTTCTTT. Protein product: CASRSQGAEAFF.

This clone was counted only a few times. The CDR3 is CASRNSGGAMRDNEQFF. The CDR3 DNA sequence: TGCGCCAGCAGGAATAGCGGGGGGGCGATGAGGGACAATGAGCAGTTCTTC. This chain uses TRBV5-1 with TRBJ2-1; 11 positions agree with TRBD2. J was trimmed by 5 bases and V by 5 bases; bases with no gene match: 12. This CDR3 contains 17 residues. The germline gives CDR1 SGHRS, CDR2 YFSETQ.